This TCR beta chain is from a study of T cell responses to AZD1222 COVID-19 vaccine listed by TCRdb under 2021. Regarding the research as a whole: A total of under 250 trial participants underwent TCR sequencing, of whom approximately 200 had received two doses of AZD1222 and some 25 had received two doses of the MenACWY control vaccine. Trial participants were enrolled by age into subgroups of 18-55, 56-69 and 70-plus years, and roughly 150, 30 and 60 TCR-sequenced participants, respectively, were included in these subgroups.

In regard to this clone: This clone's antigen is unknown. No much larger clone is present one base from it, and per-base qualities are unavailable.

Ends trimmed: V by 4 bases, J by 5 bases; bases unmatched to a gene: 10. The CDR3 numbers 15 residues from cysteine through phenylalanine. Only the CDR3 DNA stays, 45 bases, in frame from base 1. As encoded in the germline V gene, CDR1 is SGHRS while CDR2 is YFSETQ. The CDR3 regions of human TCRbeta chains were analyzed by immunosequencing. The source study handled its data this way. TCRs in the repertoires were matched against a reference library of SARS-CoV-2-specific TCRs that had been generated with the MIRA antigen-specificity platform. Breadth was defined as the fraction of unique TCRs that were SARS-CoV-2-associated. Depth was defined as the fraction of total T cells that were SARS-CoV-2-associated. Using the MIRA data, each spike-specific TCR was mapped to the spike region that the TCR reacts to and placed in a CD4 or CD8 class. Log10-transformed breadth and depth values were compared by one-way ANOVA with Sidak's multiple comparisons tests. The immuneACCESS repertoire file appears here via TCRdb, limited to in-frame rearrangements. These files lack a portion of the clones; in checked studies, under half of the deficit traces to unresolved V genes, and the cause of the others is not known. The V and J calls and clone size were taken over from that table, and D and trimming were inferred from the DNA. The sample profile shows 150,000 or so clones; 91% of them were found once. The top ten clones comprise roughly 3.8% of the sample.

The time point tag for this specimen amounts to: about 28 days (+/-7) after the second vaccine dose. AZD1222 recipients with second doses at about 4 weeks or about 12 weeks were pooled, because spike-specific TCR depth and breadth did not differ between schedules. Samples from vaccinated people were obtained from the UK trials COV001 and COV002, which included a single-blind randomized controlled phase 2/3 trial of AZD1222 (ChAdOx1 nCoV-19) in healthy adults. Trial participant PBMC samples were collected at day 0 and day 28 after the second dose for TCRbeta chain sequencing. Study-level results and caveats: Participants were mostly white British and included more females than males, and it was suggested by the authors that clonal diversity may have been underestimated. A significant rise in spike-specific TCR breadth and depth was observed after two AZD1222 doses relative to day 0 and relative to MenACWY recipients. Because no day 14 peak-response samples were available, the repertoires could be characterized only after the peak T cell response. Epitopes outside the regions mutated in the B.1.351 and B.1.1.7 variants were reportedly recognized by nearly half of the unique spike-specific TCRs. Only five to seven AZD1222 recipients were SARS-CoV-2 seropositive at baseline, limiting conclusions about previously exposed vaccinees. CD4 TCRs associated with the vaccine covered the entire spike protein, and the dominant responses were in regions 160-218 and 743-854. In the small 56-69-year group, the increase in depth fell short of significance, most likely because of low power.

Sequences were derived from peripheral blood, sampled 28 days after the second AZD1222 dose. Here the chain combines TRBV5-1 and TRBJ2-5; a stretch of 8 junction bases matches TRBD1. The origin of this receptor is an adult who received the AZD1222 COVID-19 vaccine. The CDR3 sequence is CASSVQLQGVETQYF. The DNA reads TGCGCCAGCAGCGTCCAACTACAGGGGGTTGAGACCCAGTACTTC.